This entry concerns a single T cell receptor beta chain. The junction differs from germline at one of its ends, possibly a read error. Cohorts were assigned according to the clinical history that participants reported. The record originates from a study of blood T cell repertoires in COVID-19. In the study overall: T cells, B-cell-depleted T cells, or PBMCs supplied cDNA or gDNA.

The protocol was immunoSEQ multiplex PCR, while the TCRdb copy is restricted to in-frame clones and leaves out a portion. The sample records approximately 140,000 clones, approximately 85% being singletons. There are 13 residues in the CDR3. Germline V gene lookup returns CDR1 LGHDT and CDR2 YNNKEL (reference sequence). The sequenced sample was PBMCs or T cells enriched from blood (not recorded which). The clonotype comes from a woman aged 50 to 60 with acute COVID-19. The rearrangement uses TRBV3-1 (or the pseudogene TRBV3-2) and TRBJ2-7; TRBD2 matches at 8 bases. CDR3 sequence: CASSRGSGESWNF. In nucleotides, the CDR3 is TGTGCCAGCAGCCGGGGTAGCGGGGAATCTTGGAACTTC.